This TCR beta chain originates from a study of Graves' ophthalmopathy and Graves' hyperthyroidism. Amplification targeted the TCR beta CDR3 regions, with RNA transcripts as the source material. Second-round multiplex PCR followed a first-round RT-PCR using HTBI primers. Using its own MiXCR run on the multiplex PCR reads, TCRdb lists one record per CDR3 protein. The sample lists roughly 300,000 distinct CDR3 sequences, around a sixth occurring once. Trimming shortened V by 3 bases and J by 7 bases, and 10 bases separated the two germline ends. Germline CDR1 is LNHDA and CDR2 is SQIVND (reference sequence). The CDR3 consists of 12 residues. This clonotype was recorded at least ten times. Its specificity is unknown. Symptoms, serum thyroxine and TRAb, thyroid ultrasound, and orbital computed tomography formed the diagnostic basis. As the starting material, over 9.5 ml of fresh peripheral blood yielded the PBMCs.

Study-wide findings and caveats: Cross-validated, the 13-signature model showed 87.88%/81.08% sensitivity/specificity, and 80%/75% in the test set. In blood, most expanded thyroid clonotypes above 0.001 frequency were also detected.

The chain couples TRBV19 to TRBJ2-7; D unclear. Material: peripheral blood. The source of this sequence is an adult man with Graves' ophthalmopathy. CDR3 region: CASSIGIGEQYF. CDR3 DNA sequence: TGTGCCAGTAGTATTGGGATCGGTGAGCAGTACTTC.